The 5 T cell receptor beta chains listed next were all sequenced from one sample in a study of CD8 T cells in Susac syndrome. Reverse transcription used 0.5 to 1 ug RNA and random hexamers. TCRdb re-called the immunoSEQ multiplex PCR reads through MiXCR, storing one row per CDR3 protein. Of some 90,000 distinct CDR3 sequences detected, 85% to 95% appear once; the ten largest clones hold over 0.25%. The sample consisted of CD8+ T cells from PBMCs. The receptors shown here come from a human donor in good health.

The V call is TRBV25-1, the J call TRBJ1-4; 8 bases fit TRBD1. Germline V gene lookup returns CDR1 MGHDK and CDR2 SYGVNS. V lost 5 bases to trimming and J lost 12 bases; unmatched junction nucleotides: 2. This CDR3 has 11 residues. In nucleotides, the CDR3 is TGTGCCAGCAGTATACAGGGGGAACTGTTTTTT. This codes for CASSIQGELFF.

CDR3 bases: TGTGCCAGCAGCCCAGGGAATAGTTACAATGAGCAGTTCTTC. This gives the protein CASSPGNSYNEQFF. The chain links TRBV3-1 to TRBJ2-1; D is possibly TRBD1 (5 bases). CDR3 length: 14 amino acids. CDR1 is LGHDT and CDR2 is YNNKEL in the germline V gene (reference sequence). The V and J ends lost 4 bases and 4 bases respectively, with 11 bases between them.

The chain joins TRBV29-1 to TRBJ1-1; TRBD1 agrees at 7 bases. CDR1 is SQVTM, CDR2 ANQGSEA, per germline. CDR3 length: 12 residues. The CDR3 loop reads CTTLRDRPEAFF. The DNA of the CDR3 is TGCACCACCCTCCGGGACAGACCTGAAGCTTTCTTT.

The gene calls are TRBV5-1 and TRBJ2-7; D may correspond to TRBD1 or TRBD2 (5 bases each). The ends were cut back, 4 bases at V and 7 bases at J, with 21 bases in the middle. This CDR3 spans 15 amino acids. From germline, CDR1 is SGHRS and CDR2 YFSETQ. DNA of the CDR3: TGCGCCAGCAGCCCGGACCGGGGCCCTCGGGTGGAGCAGTACTTC. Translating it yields CASSPDRGPRVEQYF.

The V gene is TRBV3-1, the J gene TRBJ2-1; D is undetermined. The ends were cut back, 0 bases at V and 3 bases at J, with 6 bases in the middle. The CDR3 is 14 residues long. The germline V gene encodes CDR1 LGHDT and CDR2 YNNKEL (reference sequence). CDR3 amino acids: CASSQEADYNEQFF. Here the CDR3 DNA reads TGTGCCAGCAGCCAAGAGGCGGACTACAATGAGCAGTTCTTC.